These 30 T cell receptor beta chains share one sample of origin, sequenced in a study of T cells in Graves' hyperthyroidism and ophthalmopathy. There were TCR beta CDR3 regions amplified from RNA transcripts. The HTBI primer set served for first-round RT-PCR of the TCR CDR3. TCRdb independently ran MiXCR on the multiplex PCR reads; one entry per CDR3 protein. The sample carries about 270,000 distinct CDR3 sequences, roughly 22% recorded once. Sequencing was performed on blood. The receptors were gathered from a man aged 30-40 years with Graves' ophthalmopathy.

V is TRBV28 and J is TRBJ2-7; D remains unclear. This CDR3 spans 14 amino acids. The germline V and J ends were trimmed by 3 bases and 4 bases, with 13 bases remaining between them. Germline V CDR1 and CDR2: MDHEN, SYDVKM. The CDR3 here is CASSFGGVGYEQYF. The DNA of the CDR3 is TGTGCCAGCAGTTTTGGTGGGGTAGGTTACGAGCAGTACTTC. The full variable domain, with the rest looked up from reference TRBV28 and TRBJ2-7, is DVKVTQSSRYLVKRTGEKVFLECVQDMDHENMFWYRQDPGLGLRLIYFSYDVKMKEKGDIPEGYSVSREKKERFSLILESASTNQTSMYLCASSFGGVGYEQYFGPGTRLTVT.

About this clonotype itself: A much larger clone lies a single base off, so this may be a read error. The rearrangement joins TRBV27 to TRBJ2-7; TRBD2 is a possible D gene (5 bases). The CDR3 runs to 12 residues. The germline gives CDR1 MNHEY, CDR2 SMNVEV (reference sequence). The V and J ends lost 3 bases and 3 bases respectively, with 6 bases between them. CDR3 sequence (DNA): TGTGCCAGCAGTTTGCGGGTCTACGAGCAGTACTTC. Its protein is CASSLRVYEQYF.

At least ten counts were recorded for this clonotype. V gene TRBV6-2 or TRBV6-3 combines with J gene TRBJ2-1, with TRBD2 matching over 12 bases. V lost 6 bases to trimming and J lost 7 bases; unmatched junction nucleotides: 7. The CDR3 has 15 residues. Germline V gives CDR1 MNHEY, CDR2 SVGEGT. CDR3 residues: CASSSGLAGRNEQFF. The CDR3 DNA follows: TGTGCCAGCAGCTCCGGACTAGCGGGACGGAATGAGCAGTTCTTC.

This clonotype appeared many times. The V gene is TRBV11-2, the J gene TRBJ2-2; 7 nucleotides align to TRBD1. The V segment lost 2 bases and the J segment 7 bases; nucleotides outside the gene matches: 4. Germline V lookup: CDR1 SGHAT, CDR2 FQNNGV. This CDR3 has 14 residues. CDR3 sequence (DNA): TGTGCCAGCAGCTTAAGGGGGCTCGGCGGGGAGCTGTTTTTT. This gives the protein CASSLRGLGGELFF.

This clonotype was found a few times. CDR3 DNA: TGCAGCGCCGGACGGACAACTAATGAAAAACTGTTTTTT. It yields the protein CSAGRTTNEKLFF. This sequence joins TRBV29-1 and TRBJ1-4; D unresolved. The germline V gene has CDR1 SQVTM and CDR2 ANQGSEA. CDR3 length: 13 amino acids. V was clipped by 7 bases and J by 0 bases, with 9 bases between them.

This sequence joins TRBV12-3 or TRBV12-4 and TRBJ2-7, with 8 nucleotides matching TRBD1. The V and J ends lost 6 bases and 5 bases, in that order; junction bases with no gene match: 0. CDR3 length: 11 amino acids. CDR3 sequence: CASRDRDEQYF. As DNA, the CDR3 is TGTGCCAGCAGGGACAGGGACGAGCAGTACTTC.

The chain uses TRBV5-1 and TRBJ1-2; 8 bases map to TRBD1. V was clipped by 0 bases and J by 6 bases; unmatched bases: 1. This CDR3 has 13 amino acids. CDR1 is SGHRS, CDR2 YFSETQ, per germline. The DNA of the CDR3 is TGCGCCAGCAGCTTGGGACAGGGGCATGGCTACACCTTC. Its protein product is CASSLGQGHGYTF.

This clonotype appeared once. The chain uses TRBV19 and TRBJ2-1; D unclear. The CDR3 extends over 13 amino acids. With 5 bases removed from V and 8 bases from J, the gap between germline ends came to 13 bases. Germline lookup yields CDR1 LNHDA and CDR2 SQIVND (reference sequence). The CDR3 region is CASSSVTAHEQFF. The CDR3 nucleotides read TGTGCCAGTAGTTCCGTCACCGCCCATGAGCAGTTCTTC.

Many counts were recorded for this clonotype. The chain employs TRBV28 and TRBJ1-5, with TRBD1 identical over 7 bases. From germline, CDR1 is MDHEN and CDR2 SYDVKM. V trimming: 4 bases; J trimming: 7 bases; junction bases outside the gene matches: 10. This CDR3 has 15 residues. CDR3 sequence (DNA): TGTGCCAGCAGTTGGGGGGCACAGGGGATACAGCCCCAGCATTTT. This codes for CASSWGAQGIQPQHF.

The V gene is TRBV7-9, the J gene TRBJ2-3; D gene ambiguous. Per the germline V gene, CDR1 is SEHNR and CDR2 is FQNEAQ (reference sequence). CDR3 length: 13 amino acids. Trimming took 4 bases from V and 1 from J, leaving 6 bases between them. DNA of the CDR3: TGTGCCAGCAGCTACCCTCGCACAGATACGCAGTATTTT. The encoded protein is CASSYPRTDTQYF. Drawing the rest from reference TRBV7-9 and TRBJ2-3, the complete variable domain is DTGVSQNPRHKITKRGQNVTFRCDPISEHNRLYWYRQTLGQGPEFLTYFQNEAQLEKSRLLSDRFSAERPKGSFSTLEIQRTEQGDSAMYLCASSYPRTDTQYFGPGTRLTVL.

This clonotype has a count of ten or more. The rearrangement joins TRBV6-1 to TRBJ2-5; 11 nucleotides align to TRBD2. This CDR3 is built from 13 residues. J gave up 1 base and V 8 bases, and 0 bases lay outside the gene matches. Per the germline V gene, CDR1 is MNHNS and CDR2 is SASEGT. The CDR3: CASGLAGQETQYF. The CDR3 nucleotides are TGTGCCAGCGGACTAGCGGGCCAAGAGACCCAGTACTTC.

This clonotype has more than one count but fewer than ten. The chain uses TRBV9 and TRBJ2-5; D gene ambiguous. The CDR3 totals 14 residues. The V and J ends lost 0 bases and 3 bases respectively, with 9 bases between them. Germline V gene data show CDR1 as SGDLS and CDR2 as YYNGEE. CDR3 nucleotide sequence: TGTGCCAGCAGCGTAGAGGGCGGAAAAGAGACCCAGTACTTC. Translated: CASSVEGGKETQYF.

This clonotype was recorded many times. The chain has TRBV5-1 and TRBJ2-7, with TRBD1 matching 10 bases. Trimming took 7 bases from V and 2 from J; bases not matched to a gene: 12. Germline CDR1 is SGHRS and CDR2 is YFSETQ. The CDR3 extends over 16 amino acids. The CDR3, as DNA: TGCGCCAGCGGTCCAGGGACAGGGGCCAGCCCCTACGAGCAGTACTTC. As protein: CASGPGTGASPYEQYF.

The rearrangement uses TRBV4-2 and TRBJ2-5; 11 bases match TRBD2. V shed 2 bases, J shed 5 bases, and the junction held 10 bases outside the gene matches. There are 17 residues in the CDR3. In germline, CDR1 is LGHNA, CDR2 YNFKEQ. The chain's CDR3 is CASSQNPPLAGEETQYF. CDR3 sequence (DNA): TGTGCCAGCAGCCAAAACCCCCCACTAGCGGGAGAGGAGACCCAGTACTTC.

The chain carries TRBV29-1 and TRBJ2-3, with 12 bases that match TRBD1. The ends lost 3 bases at V and 6 bases at J; junction bases unmatched: 4. The CDR3 is 14 residues long. The germline gives CDR1 SQVTM, CDR2 ANQGSEA. The CDR3 is CSVDGTGGADTQYF. The CDR3 DNA sequence: TGCAGCGTTGACGGGACAGGGGGCGCGGATACGCAGTATTTT.

This clonotype has ten or more counts. The V and J genes are TRBV11-2 and TRBJ2-1, with 8 bases aligning to TRBD2. V lost 5 bases to trimming and J lost 2 bases; unmatched junction nucleotides: 5. Looked up from germline, CDR1 is SGHAT and CDR2 is FQNNGV. The CDR3 runs to 15 residues. The CDR3: CASSLEAGAYNEQFF. CDR3 sequence (DNA): TGTGCCAGCAGCCTCGAAGCGGGGGCCTACAATGAGCAGTTCTTC.

For the CDR3, the DNA is TGTGCCAGCAGCTTGGGGATAAGGCATTTCGACTACGAGCAGTACTTC. Translated: CASSLGIRHFDYEQYF. The chain combines TRBV5-5 with TRBJ2-7; D call uncertain. The CDR3 runs to 16 residues. V was cut by 0 bases and J by 3 bases, with 16 bases left in between. CDR1 is SGHKS and CDR2 is YYEKEE in the germline V gene (reference sequence).

The rearrangement links TRBV27 to TRBJ1-2; no definite D call. CDR1 is MNHEY, CDR2 SMNVEV, per germline (reference sequence). Trimming shortened V by 2 bases and J by 4 bases, and 14 bases separated the two germline ends. This CDR3 has 15 amino acids. CDR3 nucleotides: TGTGCCAGCAGTTTAAGGGCCAGTTCTAGCTATGGCTACACCTTC. As protein: CASSLRASSSYGYTF.

This clonotype turned up a few times. V usage is TRBV9 and J usage is TRBJ2-5; D ambiguous. V lost 4 bases and J lost 7, with 14 bases in between. The CDR3 loop spans 13 amino acids. Germline V gives CDR1 SGDLS, CDR2 YYNGEE. The CDR3 protein is CASSLTLEGTQYF. The CDR3 DNA reads as TGTGCCAGCAGCTTAACCCTAGAAGGGACCCAGTACTTC. Full variable domain (remainder filled in from reference TRBV9 and TRBJ2-5): DSGVTQTPKHLITATGQRVTLRCSPRSGDLSVYWYQQSLDQGLQFLIQYYNGEERAKGNILERFSAQQFPDLHSELNLSSLELGDSALYFCASSLTLEGTQYFGPGTRLLVL.

This clonotype was recorded at least ten times. This rearrangement joins TRBV11-2 to TRBJ2-3; 7 bases are a match to TRBD1. The CDR3 runs to 16 residues. From germline, CDR1 is SGHAT and CDR2 FQNNGV. The ends lost 4 bases at V and 1 base at J; junction bases unmatched: 8. This chain's CDR3 is CASSYTPGQRTDTQYF. For the CDR3, the DNA is TGTGCCAGCAGCTACACCCCGGGACAGCGCACAGATACGCAGTATTTT.

This clonotype showed up just a few times. The chain joins TRBV5-1 to TRBJ2-5; TRBD1 agrees at 8 bases. CDR1 and CDR2 from the germline V gene are SGHRS and YFSETQ. This CDR3 comprises 14 residues. Trimming at V came to 3 bases and at J to 6 bases, leaving 7 bases not matched to a gene. The CDR3 DNA reads TGCGCCAGCAGCTACGGACAGGGTCAGAAGACCCAGTACTTC. Translating it yields CASSYGQGQKTQYF.

This clonotype was counted at least ten times. The chain combines TRBV28 with TRBJ2-3; 7 nucleotides line up with TRBD2. Per germline, CDR1 MDHEN and CDR2 SYDVKM. V dropped 11 bases and J dropped 1; count of bases not matched to a gene: 6. There are 13 residues in the CDR3. The DNA of the CDR3 is TGTGCCTGCATGGGAGGGGGCACAGATACGCAGTATTTT. This sequence encodes CACMGGGTDTQYF. The full variable domain, completed using reference TRBV28 and TRBJ2-3, is DVKVTQSSRYLVKRTGEKVFLECVQDMDHENMFWYRQDPGLGLRLIYFSYDVKMKEKGDIPEGYSVSREKKERFSLILESASTNQTSMYLCACMGGGTDTQYFGPGTRLTVL.

This clonotype was counted only a few times. V gene TRBV5-1 combines with J gene TRBJ2-7; perhaps TRBD2 as D (6 bases). V was clipped by 0 bases and J by 0 bases, with 10 bases between them. Germline V CDR1 and CDR2: SGHRS, YFSETQ. This CDR3 is 15 amino acids long. DNA of the CDR3: TGCGCCAGCAGCTTGGCCGGGGGTTTCTCCTACGAGCAGTACTTC. It specifies CASSLAGGFSYEQYF.

The chain couples TRBV7-3 to TRBJ2-3; D remains ambiguous. V was shortened by 1 base and J by 2 bases, with 10 bases between the two germline ends. Germline CDR1 SGHTA, CDR2 FQGTGA. The CDR3 contains 15 residues. Here the CDR3 reads CASSLSQLPTDTQYF. The DNA for the CDR3 is TGTGCCAGCAGCTTAAGTCAGCTCCCCACAGATACGCAGTATTTT.

As regards this clonotype: Its ends do not fully match the called genes, so a read error is possible. The chain recombines TRBV7-2 with TRBJ2-1, with D possibly being TRBD1 (5 bases). Per germline, CDR1 SGHTA and CDR2 FQGNSA. This CDR3 comprises 16 residues. In nucleotides, the CDR3 is TGTGCCAGCAGCTTTCTCCAGGGCGGTTTGAACAATGAGCTGTTCTTC. It codes for CASSFLQGGLNNELFF. The whole variable domain, filled in from reference TRBV7-2 and TRBJ2-1, reads GAGVSQSPSNKVTEKGKDVELRCDPISGHTALYWYRQSLGQGLEFLIYFQGNSAPDKSGLPSDRFSAERTGGSVSTLTIQRTQQEDSAVYLCASSFLQGGLNNELFFGPGTRLTVL.

In regard to this clonotype: A read error is possible here, since a much larger clone lies one base away. This chain connects TRBV10-1 to TRBJ1-4; tentatively, D is TRBD1 (5 bases). CDR1 and CDR2 from the germline V gene are WNHNN and SYGVQD (reference sequence). Trimming removed 3 bases at V and 0 bases at J, with 11 bases between. This CDR3 spans 16 amino acids. The CDR3 region is CASSDWGEATNEKLFF. The CDR3 coding sequence is TGCGCCAGCAGTGACTGGGGGGAGGCAACTAATGAAAAACTGTTTTTT.

This chain uses TRBV20-1 with TRBJ2-3; possible D gene TRBD2, 5 bases. Deletions cut 4 bases from V and 4 bases from J, with 9 bases between. This CDR3 spans 12 amino acids. Germline V lookup: CDR1 DFQATT, CDR2 SNEGSKA (reference sequence). In nucleotides, the CDR3 is TGCAGTGCTATAGCTAGCCCAGATACGCAGTATTTT. Its protein is CSAIASPDTQYF.

The chain recombines TRBV28 with TRBJ2-2; the D is unclear. The V gene lost 7 bases and the J gene lost 2 bases, with 14 bases spanning the gap. CDR1 is MDHEN, CDR2 SYDVKM, per germline. This CDR3 is 15 amino acids long. Written as DNA, the CDR3 is TGTGCCAGCACCTTTACAAGAGGTAACACCGGGGAGCTGTTTTTT. It specifies CASTFTRGNTGELFF.

This clonotype has only a few counts. The chain recombines TRBV3-1 with TRBJ2-3; maybe TRBD2 (5 bases). Germline CDR1 is LGHDT and CDR2 is YNNKEL (reference sequence). Deletions cut 1 base from V and 0 bases from J, with 14 bases between. This CDR3 has 17 residues. The CDR3 spells CASSQAGIAPSTDTQYF. The CDR3 bases are TGTGCCAGCAGCCAAGCGGGGATTGCCCCTAGCACAGATACGCAGTATTTT.

This clonotype has only a few counts. A single base separates this from a much larger clone, so it may be a read error. This chain uses TRBV12-3 or TRBV12-4 with TRBJ2-2, with D possibly matching TRBD2 (5 bases). This CDR3 has 15 residues. V was trimmed by 3 bases and J by 5 bases, leaving 13 bases between them. CDR3: CASSFGPSGTGELFF. In DNA, the CDR3 is TGTGCCAGCAGTTTCGGTCCTTCGGGGACCGGGGAGCTGTTTTTT.